Below, 24 T cell receptor beta chains from the same sample are listed, as sequenced in a study of blood T cells in healthy people across ages. Alongside a J-beta primer mix, a sample-barcoded 5' primer served in a second PCR lasting about 7 to 11 cycles. TCRdb re-analysed the 5' RACE reads in MiXCR, keeping a single row per CDR3 protein. Of around 900,000 distinct CDR3 sequences in the sample, around 30% are singletons; the top ten hold about 18%. Sequencing was performed on blood. These receptors were taken from a woman aged 80 or over in good health.

V gene TRBV7-3 combines with J gene TRBJ2-5, with 7 bases fitting TRBD2. The junction had 10 bases not matched to a gene; V was cut back by 7 bases and J by 2 bases. The CDR3 runs to 15 residues. Germline lookup yields CDR1 SGHTA and CDR2 FQGTGA. CDR3 in DNA: TGTGCCAGCACCTCCTCGGGCGGGGGACAAGAGACCCAGTACTTC. This gives the protein CASTSSGGGQETQYF.

A few counts support this clonotype. V gene TRBV29-1 combines with J gene TRBJ2-5; 14 nucleotides match TRBD2. From germline, CDR1 is SQVTM and CDR2 ANQGSEA. V was pared by 6 bases and J by 4 bases, with 4 bases of the junction left unmatched. CDR3 size: 14 residues. CDR3 protein: CSVRLAGGSETQYF. As DNA, the CDR3 is TGCAGCGTCAGACTAGCGGGGGGGTCAGAGACCCAGTACTTC.

With respect to this clonotype: Sequence at one end of the junction differs from germline and may be a read error. CDR3 amino acids: CASGLKGGRVGGYTF. The CDR3, as DNA: TGTGCCAGCGGCTTGAAAGGGGGAAGGGTCGGAGGCTACACCTTC. The V gene is TRBV5-4, the J gene TRBJ1-2; D perhaps matches TRBD1 (6 bases). The CDR3 covers 15 residues. Germline CDR1 reads SGHNT; CDR2 reads YYREEE (reference sequence).

This clonotype was detected many times. The chain has TRBV2 and TRBJ2-1, with 9 bases fitting TRBD2. The V and J ends lost 8 bases and 10 bases, in that order; junction bases with no gene match: 9. CDR1 and CDR2 from the germline V gene are SNHLY and FYNNEI. The CDR3 spans 13 residues. The CDR3 is CASGPDLAGEQFF. CDR3 sequence (DNA): TGTGCCAGCGGGCCAGATCTAGCGGGGGAGCAGTTCTTC.

There are a few counts of this clonotype. This rearrangement joins TRBV6-2 or TRBV6-3 to TRBJ2-4, with a possible D match to TRBD1 (5 bases). V was cut by 5 bases and J by 0 bases, with 14 bases left in between. The germline gives CDR1 MNHEY, CDR2 SVGEGT. There are 16 residues in the CDR3. The chain's CDR3 is CASSSAREEAKNIQYF. The CDR3 DNA follows: TGTGCCAGCAGTAGCGCCAGGGAAGAAGCCAAAAACATTCAGTACTTC.

The gene calls are TRBV11-2 and TRBJ1-4, with D possibly matching TRBD1 (5 bases). This CDR3 spans 13 amino acids. Trimming stripped 5 bases from V and 8 bases from J, with 12 bases between. CDR1 and CDR2 from the germline V gene are SGHAT and FQNNGV. CDR3 coding DNA: TGTGCCAGCAGCCGGGACCTGGAGGAAAAACTGTTTTTT. Its translation: CASSRDLEEKLFF.

Concerning this clonotype: One base away lies a much larger clone, so this may be a sequencing read error. The chain couples TRBV2 to TRBJ2-4; no clear D gene. Trimming pared 3 bases from V and 15 bases from J, leaving 18 bases between. The CDR3 contains 13 residues. Germline-derived CDR1 and CDR2 are SNHLY and FYNNEI. The DNA for the CDR3 is TGTGCCAGCAGTGAGGCCCCAAGGACCGAGCTGTACTTC. It encodes CASSEAPRTELYF.

Only a few counts were recorded for this clonotype. The chain joins TRBV14 to TRBJ2-1, with 10 bases aligning to TRBD2. J lost 4 bases, V lost 0 bases, and 18 bases had no gene match. There are 21 residues in the CDR3. Germline values: CDR1 SGHDN, CDR2 FVKESK. The DNA of the CDR3 is TGTGCCAGCAGCCAAGATCGGTGGCTAGCGGGGGCCGTAGGCCTTTACAATGAGCAGTTCTTC. It yields the protein CASSQDRWLAGAVGLYNEQFF.

This clonotype was found many times. V usage is TRBV30 and J usage is TRBJ2-7; D is unresolved. The CDR3 runs to 14 residues. V lost 0 bases to trimming and J lost 2 bases, with 11 bases between them. Germline values: CDR1 GTSNPN, CDR2 SVGIG (reference sequence). The CDR3 sequence is CAWSVAIPPYEQYF. CDR3 nucleotides: TGTGCCTGGAGTGTAGCGATCCCACCCTACGAGCAGTACTTC.

In the case of this clonotype: A much larger clone sits a single nucleotide away, making a read error possible. The genes are TRBV12-3 or TRBV12-4 and TRBJ2-7; perhaps D is TRBD1 or TRBD2 (5 bases each). The CDR3 is made up of 11 amino acids. CDR3 in amino acids: CASSPGSERYF. Here the CDR3 DNA reads TGTGCCAGCAGTCCAGGGAGCGAGCGGTACTTC.

The table lists this clonotype with many counts. V usage is TRBV5-1 and J usage is TRBJ2-1; 10 nucleotides match TRBD2. The CDR3 has 15 residues. V was pared by 4 bases and J by 8 bases, with 9 bases of the junction left unmatched. Germline V gene lookup returns CDR1 SGHRS and CDR2 YFSETQ. CDR3 bases: TGCGCCAGCAGCCGCGGACTAGCGGCGCCGGATGAGCAGTTCTTC. It specifies CASSRGLAAPDEQFF.

This clonotype occurred many times. V is TRBV3-1 and J is TRBJ2-7; D gene uncertain. The CDR3 sequence is 13 residues long. The V gene's germline CDR1 is LGHDT and CDR2 YNNKEL (reference sequence). The V end was cut by 4 bases, the J end by 6 bases, with 13 bases between. The CDR3 DNA reads as TGTGCCAGCAGCCTTTCCAGGACGGCCGAGCAGTACTTC. Residues: CASSLSRTAEQYF.

This clonotype was recorded many times. The rearrangement links TRBV12-3 or TRBV12-4 to TRBJ2-3; TRBD2 agrees at 8 bases. The CDR3 covers 14 residues. Losses at the gene ends were 5 bases for V and 4 bases for J; bases not matched to a gene: 5. For the CDR3, the DNA is TGTGCCAGCAGTCATCGGGAGGGAGCAGATACGCAGTATTTT. Protein: CASSHREGADTQYF.

This clonotype was detected ten times or more. V gene TRBV7-2 combines with J gene TRBJ1-1; D not resolved. The V and J ends lost 3 bases and 0 bases respectively, with 11 bases between them. The length of the CDR3 is 15 residues. Germline CDR1 and CDR2: SGHTA and FQGNSA. The chain's CDR3 is CASSFTRAVNTEAFF. The CDR3 coding sequence is TGTGCCAGCAGCTTTACGAGGGCTGTGAACACTGAAGCTTTCTTT.

The CDR3 loop reads CASSYPGVMNTEAFF. The CDR3 DNA reads TGTGCCAGCAGCTACCCTGGGGTTATGAACACTGAAGCTTTCTTT. This chain connects TRBV11-2 to TRBJ1-1, with D unclear. The germline V gene encodes CDR1 SGHAT and CDR2 FQNNGV. This CDR3 is built from 15 residues. V lost 4 bases to trimming and J lost 0 bases, with 12 bases between them.

This clonotype was counted ten times or more. J is TRBJ2-1 and V is TRBV9; D might be TRBD1 or TRBD2, each matching 5 bases. Trimming removed 0 bases from V and 6 bases from J, with 13 bases in between. CDR3 length: 15 amino acids. CDR1 is SGDLS, CDR2 YYNGEE, per germline. CDR3 bases: TGTGCCAGCAGCGTAGCCAGGGTGAGGGGCAATGAGCAGTTCTTC. Translating gives CASSVARVRGNEQFF.

This clonotype was observed many times. The chain combines TRBV27 with TRBJ2-1, with no clear D. V gave up 5 bases and J gave up 7 bases, with 15 bases separating them. The CDR3 sequence is 14 residues long. Germline CDR1 and CDR2: MNHEY and SMNVEV (reference sequence). The CDR3 bases are TGTGCCAGCAGTCTAGTAGCCCCTACAAATGAGCAGTTCTTC. Translated: CASSLVAPTNEQFF.

In this sample, this clonotype turned up a few times. The chain joins TRBV19 to TRBJ2-1; D gene uncertain. The CDR3 runs 13 residues. Per the germline V gene, CDR1 is LNHDA and CDR2 is SQIVND (reference sequence). Deletions cut 5 bases from V and 3 bases from J, with 8 bases between. The CDR3 sequence is CASSLANYNEQFF. The CDR3 DNA reads as TGTGCCAGTAGTTTGGCGAACTACAATGAGCAGTTCTTC.

The table lists this clonotype with many counts. As DNA, the CDR3 is TGTGCCACCAGGACTAGTTGGGACGGGGAGCAGTTCTTC. Translating it yields CATRTSWDGEQFF. This sequence joins TRBV6-1 and TRBJ2-1; 7 bases match TRBD2. The CDR3 has 13 amino acids. Germline V lookup: CDR1 MNHNS, CDR2 SASEGT. The V and J ends lost 10 bases and 10 bases, in that order; junction bases with no gene match: 13.

This clonotype showed up just once. A read error is possible here, since a much larger clone lies one base away. The rearrangement uses TRBV6-1 and TRBJ2-4; no clear D gene. The J call is uncertain, as TRBJ2-7 better fits the DNA end. Germline loops: CDR1 MNHNS, CDR2 SASEGT. The CDR3 covers 13 residues. The CDR3 DNA reads as TGTGCCAGCAGTGAAACTTGGAATACCGAGCAGTACTTC. Translation gives CASSETWNTEQYF.

The rearrangement uses TRBV12-3 or TRBV12-4 and TRBJ1-2; D is unclear. The CDR3 is 13 residues long. The germline V and J ends were trimmed by 2 bases and 4 bases, with 8 bases remaining between them. The CDR3 nucleotides are TGTGCCAGCAGTTTAAAGCTCTCCTATGGCTACACCTTC. This encodes CASSLKLSYGYTF.

The gene calls are TRBV5-6 and TRBJ2-2; 10 nucleotides match TRBD1. In germline, CDR1 is SGHDT, CDR2 YYEEEE. V was clipped by 2 bases and J by 7 bases; unmatched bases: 11. CDR3 length equals 17 residues. DNA of the CDR3: TGTGCCAGCAGCTTAGGTCTTGACAGGGGGCCGATCGGGGAGCTGTTTTTT. Residues: CASSLGLDRGPIGELFF.

The chain employs TRBV27 and TRBJ1-2, with 8 positions matching TRBD1. V lost 6 bases and J lost 4; bases outside the gene matches: 4. The CDR3 totals 13 residues. Germline V gene lookup returns CDR1 MNHEY and CDR2 SMNVEV (reference sequence). The CDR3 reads CASRKQGGYGYTF. The CDR3 DNA reads as TGTGCCAGCAGAAAACAGGGGGGCTATGGCTACACCTTC.

Details on this clonotype: Sequence at one end of the junction differs from germline and may be a read error. V gene TRBV7-7 combines with J gene TRBJ2-7, with TRBD2 matching 9 bases. The better agreement between TRBJ2-4 and the DNA end casts doubt on the J call. CDR3 size: 19 residues. The germline gives CDR1 SSHAT, CDR2 FNYEAQ (reference sequence). DNA for the CDR3: TGTGCTAGCAGACCAGACGGGACTAGCTCAGTCCTGTCCAAAAACATTCAGTACTTC. Translating it yields CASRPDGTSSVLSKNIQYF.